The following is a TCR beta chain sequence with its context. The length of the CDR3 is 16 residues. CDR1 and CDR2 (germline): ENHRY, SYGVKD. Trimming shortened V by 0 bases and J by 3 bases, and 14 bases separated the two germline ends. This sample was included in a study of blood T cells in healthy people across ages. The use of a sample-barcoded 5' primer and a J-beta primer mix characterized a second PCR of roughly 6 to 12 cycles. Via MiXCR, TCRdb re-called the 5' RACE reads, giving one row per CDR3 protein. Among about 900,000 distinct CDR3 sequences, about 48% were seen once, and the ten largest hold around 15%.

Sequencing used blood. The chain combines TRBV10-3 with TRBJ2-5, with D perhaps matching TRBD1 (6 bases). The origin of this receptor is a young man in good health. This CDR3 reads CAISESPGARKETQYF. CDR3 DNA: TGTGCCATCAGTGAGTCCCCAGGGGCCCGAAAAGAGACCCAGTACTTC.